This T cell receptor beta chain was observed in a study of cytomegalovirus exposure and HLA in healthy donors. For the study at large: In a previous analysis, 120 million or so unique TCR beta sequences were found from 150 million to 200 million T cells. The study's findings and limits: Some V segments could not be told apart, so they were left out, TRBV6-2 and TRBV6-3 among them. What a later analysis showed was that several of the most significant clusters appeared linked to common viral pathogens.

V was pared by 6 bases and J by 6 bases, with 1 base of the junction left unmatched. From germline, CDR1 is SGHVS and CDR2 FNYEAQ. This CDR3 region has 13 residues. Primers: 60 Vbeta forward and 13 Jbeta reverse. Assay: immunoSEQ multiplex PCR; the TCRdb copy retains only in-frame clones and omits some. The table has about 160,000 clones, about three quarters seen once. Worth noting for this clone: Its cognate antigen is unknown.

This rearrangement joins TRBV7-6 to TRBJ1-4; 10 positions agree with TRBD1. Sequencing was done on a sample of PBMCs. The clonotype originates from a woman aged 40 to 50 in good health and CMV-seronegative. In DNA form, the CDR3 reads TGTGCCAGCAGGGGGACAGGGGATGAAAAACTGTTTTTT. Amino acid sequence: CASRGTGDEKLFF.